These T cell receptor beta chains were read from a single sample in a study of T cell responses to AZD1222 COVID-19 vaccine. The method was immunoSEQ multiplex PCR; TCRdb's version includes in-frame clones alone and lacks a portion of them. The sample yields 140,000 or so clones, 91% seen once. The input for sequencing was peripheral blood, taken 28 days after the second dose of the MenACWY control vaccine. These receptors came from an adult who received the MenACWY meningococcal vaccine as a control. Each CDR3 is given with its conserved first and last residue. D genes are given only for firm matches. A row's size may be missing; if present it is once, few, many or a size class.

. | TRBJ2-1 | TRBV5-1 | . | TGCGCCAGCTTTCTATCGGGCCTGAGCTCCTACAATGAGCAGTTCTTC | CASFLSGLSSYNEQFF
. | TRBJ2-3 | TRBV9 | TRBD2 | TGTGCCAGCAGCGTAGAACTAGCGGGCCGTGGCACAGATACGCAGTATTTT | CASSVELAGRGTDTQYF
. | TRBJ2-2 | TRBV28 | TRBD2 | TGTGCCAGCAACCCTATCAGGACTAGCGGGGGCCTTTCGGTAGGGGAGCTGTTTTTT | CASNPIRTSGGLSVGELFF
. | TRBJ2-7 | TRBV3-1/TRBV3-2 | TRBD2 | TGTGCCAGCAGCCAGGGAATAGCGGGAGCGTACGAGCAGTACTTC | CASSQGIAGAYEQYF
. | TRBJ2-5 | TRBV6-1 | . | TGTGCCAGCAGTGATGCTGGAGGAGGCTTTATCGAGACCCAGTACTTC | CASSDAGGGFIETQYF
. | TRBJ2-2 | TRBV19 | . | TGTGCCAGTAGTATAATGGGGGATTCCGGGGAGCTGTTTTTT | CASSIMGDSGELFF
few | TRBJ2-5 | TRBV7-2 | . | TGTGCCAGCAGCTCCGGGACTCTCCATCAAGAGACCCAGTACTTC | CASSSGTLHQETQYF
. | TRBJ2-1 | TRBV5-1 | . | TGCGCCAGCAGCTTGGTGGGCGACAATGAGCAGTTCTTC | CASSLVGDNEQFF
. | TRBJ1-2 | TRBV29-1 | . | TGCAGCGCCCCCGTTCAGGGCGCGAGGGGCTACACCTTC | CSAPVQGARGYTF
. | TRBJ2-1 | TRBV7-9 | . | TGTGCCAGCAGCCCTGGAGGGGCTGAGCAGTTCTTC | CASSPGGAEQFF
. | TRBJ2-2 | TRBV7-2 | . | TGTGCCAGCAGCTTAAAACAGGGTTCCGGGGAGCTGTTTTTT | CASSLKQGSGELFF
. | TRBJ2-7 | TRBV10-3 | . | TGTGCCATCAGTGGATTGACCTACGAGCAGTACTTC | CAISGLTYEQYF
. | TRBJ2-7 | TRBV12-3/TRBV12-4 | . | TGTGCCAGCAGTAATCCAGGCGAGCAGTACTTC | CASSNPGEQYF
. | TRBJ2-3 | TRBV5-4 | TRBD2 | TGTGCCAGCAGCTTGGCCTCCAGACTAGCGGCTAGCACAGATACGCAGTATTTT | CASSLASRLAASTDTQYF
. | TRBJ1-6 | TRBV6-1 | . | TGTGCCAGCAGTGAGCCCTCGGGACATCATAATTCACCCCTCCACTTT | CASSEPSGHHNSPLHF
. | TRBJ2-3 | TRBV5-1 | . | TGCGCCAGCAGCTTGGAGGCGAGGGGTAGCACAGATACGCAGTATTTT | CASSLEARGSTDTQYF
. | TRBJ1-6 | TRBV7-9 | . | TGTGCCAGCAGCTTAGGAAAGGGAGGGACTTCACCCCTCCACTTT | CASSLGKGGTSPLHF
. | TRBJ2-2 | TRBV7-2 | . | TGTGCCAGCAGCCTAGGGGCCGGATTATCCGGGGAGCTGTTTTTT | CASSLGAGLSGELFF
. | TRBJ2-3 | TRBV5-6 | TRBD1 | TGTGCCAGCAGCTTGGACAGGGGAAGGACAGATACGCAGTATTTT | CASSLDRGRTDTQYF
. | TRBJ2-1 | TRBV16 | TRBD2 | TGTGCCAGCAGCCAATCGGGGCGGGGGAATGAGCAGTTCTTC | CASSQSGRGNEQFF
. | TRBJ2-4 | TRBV3-1/TRBV3-2 | TRBD2 | TGTGCCAGCAGCCGACTAGCGGGGCAAAACATTCAGTACTTC | CASSRLAGQNIQYF
. | TRBJ1-1 | TRBV7-9 | TRBD1 | TGTGCCAGCAGCTCGGACAGGGTACTAAGCACTGAAGCTTTCTTT | CASSSDRVLSTEAFF
. | TRBJ2-7 | TRBV28 | TRBD1 | TGTGCCAGCAGCCGGGGACAGGGGGCGTTCCACGAGCAGTACTTC | CASSRGQGAFHEQYF
. | TRBJ2-5 | TRBV5-1 | . | TGCGCCAGCAGCTTGCCCCAGTCGACAGGCGGCGGCGAGACCCAGTACTTC | CASSLPQSTGGGETQYF
. | TRBJ1-1 | TRBV7-2 | TRBD1 | TGTGCCAGCAGCTTAGTTAACACGGGACAGGAAGCTTTCTTT | CASSLVNTGQEAFF
. | TRBJ2-3 | TRBV11-1 | . | TGTGCCAGCAGCCCGAGACGGGCCCACCCGCAGTATTTT | CASSPRRAHPQYF
. | TRBJ1-4 | TRBV18 | TRBD1 | TGTGCCAGCTCACCATTGGCAGGGGGGACAACTAATGAAAAACTGTTTTTT | CASSPLAGGTTNEKLFF
. | TRBJ1-2 | TRBV10-3 | . | TGTGCCATCAGTGACCCCAGCCGGGGGGGGCACTATGGCTACACCTTC | CAISDPSRGGHYGYTF
. | TRBJ2-7 | TRBV6-5 | . | TGTGCCAGCAGTCGCTTGTCCCTTTCTTTGTACTTC | CASSRLSLSLYF
. | TRBJ2-7 | TRBV9 | TRBD1 | TGTGCCAGCAGCCCGTTGGGACAGGGGTTCCACGAGCAGTACTTC | CASSPLGQGFHEQYF
. | TRBJ1-4 | TRBV4-3 | . | TGCGCCAGCAGCCAACGAGGCGGAGAAAAACTGTTTTTT | CASSQRGGEKLFF
. | TRBJ1-3 | TRBV28 | . | TGTGCCAGCAGCCCGTTGATATCTGGAAACACCATATATTTT | CASSPLISGNTIYF
. | TRBJ1-5 | TRBV5-5 | . | TGTGCCAGCAGCGCTGTGGGAGGGCCCCAGCATTTT | CASSAVGGPQHF
. | TRBJ2-5 | TRBV28 | TRBD2 | TGTGCCAGCAGTTTCGGGGGGGCGGTGGAGACCCAGTACTTC | CASSFGGAVETQYF
. | TRBJ1-1 | TRBV28 | . | TGTGCCAGCAGTTTATCAGGCGGACAGATGAACACTGAAGCTTTCTTT | CASSLSGGQMNTEAFF
. | TRBJ1-5 | TRBV19 | . | TGTGCCAGTAGTTTCGGACCTAATCAGCCCCAGCATTTT | CASSFGPNQPQHF
. | TRBJ1-2 | TRBV7-2 | TRBD1 | TGTGCCAGCAGCACGCGGGACAGCGCCCGGGGTGGCTACACCTTC | CASSTRDSARGGYTF
. | TRBJ1-2 | TRBV2 | TRBD1 | TGTGCCAGCACTAAGGACAGGGGGCTCGATGGCTACACCTTC | CASTKDRGLDGYTF
. | TRBJ2-5 | TRBV9 | . | TGTGCCAGCAGCGTAGAGGGTTGGGGCCAAGAGACCCAGTACTTC | CASSVEGWGQETQYF
. | TRBJ2-5 | TRBV7-9 | . | TGTGCCAGCAGCTTAAATCTCAGGGCAGGGGCAGAGACCCAGTACTTC | CASSLNLRAGAETQYF
. | TRBJ1-1 | TRBV19 | . | TGTGCCAGTTCCAGAATGAACACTGAAGCTTTCTTT | CASSRMNTEAFF
. | TRBJ1-5 | TRBV28 | . | TGTGCCAGCAGGAGCCCGGGACTGTTGAACAATCAGCCCCAGCATTTT | CASRSPGLLNNQPQHF
. | TRBJ1-1 | TRBV3-1/TRBV3-2 | . | TGTGCCAGCAGCCAAGGCAAAGGGGAAGCTTTCTTT | CASSQGKGEAFF
. | TRBJ2-7 | TRBV7-3 | . | TGTGCCAGCAGCTTAGGGCCAGGGTCCGACGAGCAGTACTTC | CASSLGPGSDEQYF
once | TRBJ1-6 | TRBV7-2 | . | TGTGCCAGCAGCTTATTAGATCCGGGGATGTCCTATAATTCACCCCTCCACTTT | CASSLLDPGMSYNSPLHF
. | TRBJ2-2 | TRBV19 | . | TGTGCCAGTAGTATTGCCGGAGGGGTGAACACCGGGGAGCTGTTTTTT | CASSIAGGVNTGELFF
. | TRBJ2-7 | TRBV25-1 | TRBD2 | TGTGCCATCTCACTAGCGGGAAAGTCCGAGCAGTACTTC | CAISLAGKSEQYF
. | TRBJ1-4 | TRBV3-1/TRBV3-2 | . | TGTGCCAGCAGCCTAACAGGGCCTGAAAAACTGTTTTTT | CASSLTGPEKLFF
once | TRBJ2-1 | TRBV5-1 | TRBD1 | TGCGCCAGCAGCTGGGGACAGGAACTCAATGAGCAGTTCTTC | CASSWGQELNEQFF
few | TRBJ2-2 | TRBV27 | . | TGTGCCAGCAGTGGACCCGGGACGCGGGTCCCTGGGGAGCTGTTTTTT | CASSGPGTRVPGELFF
. | TRBJ2-1 | TRBV28 | . | TGTGCCAGCAGTTTTCCCGAGACAGGGCAGTTCTTC | CASSFPETGQFF
. | TRBJ2-2 | TRBV5-6 | . | TGTGCCAGCAGCTTGGGCGGATGGGCCACCGGGGAGCTGTTTTTT | CASSLGGWATGELFF
. | TRBJ2-4 | TRBV4-3 | . | TGCGCCAGCAGCCAAGATGTGTCCAAAAACATTCAGTACTTC | CASSQDVSKNIQYF
. | TRBJ1-2 | TRBV7-9 | TRBD1 | TGTGCCAGCAGCCGAAGGGGACAGGGGGACGGAGGCTACACCTTC | CASSRRGQGDGGYTF
once | TRBJ2-2 | TRBV6-1 | . | TGTGCCAGCAGTGAAGCGCAGGGGGGGACCGGGGAGCTGTTTTTT | CASSEAQGGTGELFF